These T cell receptor beta chains were read from a single sample in a study of blood T cell repertoires in COVID-19. Sequencing used immunoSEQ multiplex PCR; TCRdb keeps in-frame clones, though not all of them. The sample yields some 250,000 clones, 87% seen once. Sample: peripheral blood. These receptors all stem from a man in his 60s who had recovered from COVID-19. Both conserved end residues are part of each CDR3. D genes are given only for firm matches. Where a row states a size, it is once, few, many or the class of an expanded clone; other rows omit it.

j_gene | v_gene | abundance | d_gene | CDR3aa | CDR3nt
TRBJ2-6 | TRBV4-1 | NA | TRBD1 | CASSQDRGTGNTGANVLTF | TGCGCCAGCAGCCAAGATCGAGGGACAGGGAATACTGGGGCCAACGTCCTGACTTTC
TRBJ1-2 | TRBV18 | NA | NA | CASSPPDRRGGYTF | TGTGCCAGCTCACCACCGGACAGAAGAGGGGGCTACACCTTC
TRBJ1-1 | TRBV6-1 | NA | NA | CASSEIQVEAFF | TGTGCCAGCAGTGAGATTCAGGTTGAAGCTTTCTTT
TRBJ1-1 | TRBV29-1 | NA | NA | CSVTGGQGRDTEAFF | TGCAGCGTGACGGGAGGGCAGGGTCGTGACACTGAAGCTTTCTTT
TRBJ1-6 | TRBV6-5 | NA | NA | CASSEQGYNSPLHF | TGTGCCAGCTCAGAACAGGGCTATAATTCACCCCTCCACTTT
TRBJ2-5 | TRBV10-3 | once | NA | CAISFWGGETQYF | TGTGCCATCAGTTTCTGGGGAGGAGAGACCCAGTACTTC
TRBJ2-2 | TRBV27 | NA | TRBD2 | CASSFGGDGELFF | TGTGCCAGCAGTTTCGGGGGGGATGGGGAGCTGTTTTTT
TRBJ1-2 | TRBV5-1 | once | TRBD1 | CASSLEGQGSRYTF | TGCGCCAGCAGCTTGGAAGGACAGGGCTCTCGCTACACCTTC
TRBJ1-5 | TRBV10-2 | NA | NA | CASSDQALAGQPQHF | TGCGCCAGCAGTGACCAAGCCCTAGCAGGTCAGCCCCAGCATTTT
TRBJ2-3 | TRBV7-6 | NA | TRBD1 | CASSLGTGGSADTQYF | TGTGCCAGCAGCTTAGGGACAGGGGGCTCGGCAGATACGCAGTATTTT
TRBJ2-5 | TRBV2 | NA | TRBD2 | CASSVGSGGQETQYF | TGTGCCAGCAGTGTAGGTAGCGGGGGCCAAGAGACCCAGTACTTC
TRBJ1-6 | TRBV2 | NA | TRBD1 | CASSLTGNFYNSPLHF | TGTGCCAGCAGTTTGACAGGGAACTTTTATAATTCACCCCTCCACTTT